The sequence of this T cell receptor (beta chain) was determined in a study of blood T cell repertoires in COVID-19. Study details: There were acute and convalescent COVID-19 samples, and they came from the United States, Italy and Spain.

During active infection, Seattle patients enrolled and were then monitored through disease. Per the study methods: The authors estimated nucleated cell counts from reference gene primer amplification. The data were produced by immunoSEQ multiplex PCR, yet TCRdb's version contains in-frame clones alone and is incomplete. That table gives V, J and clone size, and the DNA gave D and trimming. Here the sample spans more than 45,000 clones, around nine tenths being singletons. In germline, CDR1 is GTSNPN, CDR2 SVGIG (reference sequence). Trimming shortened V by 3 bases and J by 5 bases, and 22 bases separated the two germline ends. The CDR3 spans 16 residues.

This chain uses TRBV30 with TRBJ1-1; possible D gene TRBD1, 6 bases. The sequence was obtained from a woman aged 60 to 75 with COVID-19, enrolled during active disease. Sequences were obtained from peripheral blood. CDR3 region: CAWRKGLTATGTEAFF. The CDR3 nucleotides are TGTGCCTGGAGAAAAGGGCTGACAGCAACAGGGACTGAAGCTTTCTTT.